This entry is about one T cell receptor (beta chain). Its antigen is currently unknown. The PCR made use of 60 Vbeta and 13 Jbeta primers. Here immunoSEQ multiplex PCR was the method, and the copy in TCRdb shows in-frame clones only, minus some. Among about 120,000 clones listed, approximately 80% were seen once. The record originates from a study of cytomegalovirus exposure and HLA in healthy donors. General observations from the study: Researchers reported that three CMV-associated chains were confirmed in vitro as CMV antigen-specific. Earlier analysis yielded a pattern in which most TCR beta V segments were productive about 90% or about 30% of the time.

Sequencing was carried out using PBMCs. The TCR comes from a female donor in good health and CMV-seropositive.

CDR3 DNA sequence: TGTGCCAGCTCCAGGCCAGGGGGCGTTGCTTTCTTT. Amino acids: CASSRPGGVAFF. The rearrangement links TRBV6-5 to TRBJ1-1; 8 nucleotides match TRBD1. V dropped 8 bases and J dropped 11; count of bases not matched to a gene: 10. This CDR3 contains 12 residues. Germline V CDR1 and CDR2: MNHEY, SVGAGI.